A selection of T cell receptor beta chains follows, all from one sample in a study of T cells expressing NK-cell markers. TCRdb re-called the 5' RACE reads and gives one entry per CDR3 protein, without DNA. Recorded for this sample: more than 400,000 distinct CDR3 sequences. Sample: blood T cells: a sorted CD56 or NKG2C T cell subset, CD4+ or CD8+ T cells, or bulk PBMC T cells (not recorded which). Source of these receptors: a woman aged 18-69 years in good health. CDR3s include the opening cysteine and the closing phenylalanine or tryptophan. Each record gives: J gene, V gene, CDR3 protein.

j_call: TRBJ2-2
v_call: TRBV6-2/TRBV6-3
cdr3_aa: CASRIPRPDTGELFF

j_call: TRBJ2-2
v_call: TRBV5-8
cdr3_aa: CASSKKDASLAGELFF

j_call: TRBJ2-3
v_call: TRBV7-9
cdr3_aa: CASSPQTSTDTQYF

j_call: TRBJ2-2
v_call: TRBV3-1
cdr3_aa: CASSPLRGAGELFF

j_call: TRBJ1-1
v_call: TRBV7-2
cdr3_aa: CASSLGPTGLAFF

j_call: TRBJ2-1
v_call: TRBV5-1
cdr3_aa: CASSLPIQGHEQFF

j_call: TRBJ2-1
v_call: TRBV11-3
cdr3_aa: CASSLDASGAYNEQFF

j_call: TRBJ2-3
v_call: TRBV6-1
cdr3_aa: CASTARGGAPSTDTQYF

j_call: TRBJ2-3
v_call: TRBV18
cdr3_aa: CASSPWEQDHTQYF

j_call: TRBJ2-2
v_call: TRBV20-1
cdr3_aa: CSGARGNTGELFF

j_call: TRBJ1-5
v_call: TRBV25-1
cdr3_aa: CASSELRGGNQPQHF

j_call: TRBJ2-3
v_call: TRBV2
cdr3_aa: CASSPTSARFTDTQYF

j_call: TRBJ2-1
v_call: TRBV11-2
cdr3_aa: CASSLDFAGTRMGEQFF

j_call: TRBJ2-7
v_call: TRBV5-6
cdr3_aa: CASSPGLGGYSYEQYF

j_call: TRBJ2-6
v_call: TRBV5-4
cdr3_aa: CASSWDSLTSGANVLTF

j_call: TRBJ1-5
v_call: TRBV11-2
cdr3_aa: CASSPGGQAQHF

j_call: TRBJ1-5
v_call: TRBV19
cdr3_aa: CASTRGPGQPQHF

j_call: TRBJ2-1
v_call: TRBV19
cdr3_aa: CASSTNRASYNEQFF

j_call: TRBJ2-3
v_call: TRBV9
cdr3_aa: CASSVNTWESQYF

j_call: TRBJ1-2
v_call: TRBV2
cdr3_aa: CASKWRQGAGGYTF

j_call: TRBJ1-5
v_call: TRBV20-1
cdr3_aa: CSARTGVEQPQHF

j_call: TRBJ2-5
v_call: TRBV7-2
cdr3_aa: CASSLGGNGQSKETQYF

j_call: TRBJ2-2
v_call: TRBV12-3/TRBV12-4
cdr3_aa: CASSFGLSGRGVTGELFF

j_call: TRBJ1-5
v_call: TRBV30
cdr3_aa: CAWSVPGRNQPQHF

j_call: TRBJ1-1
v_call: TRBV5-1
cdr3_aa: CASSPRQGNTEAFF

j_call: TRBJ1-6
v_call: TRBV12-3/TRBV12-4
cdr3_aa: CASTGGRYNSPLHF

j_call: TRBJ2-7
v_call: TRBV5-1
cdr3_aa: CASRDDSYEQYF

j_call: TRBJ2-2
v_call: TRBV28
cdr3_aa: CASRVVTNTGELFF

j_call: TRBJ1-1
v_call: TRBV12-3/TRBV12-4
cdr3_aa: CASRPTKGPNTEAFF

j_call: TRBJ1-2
v_call: TRBV4-2
cdr3_aa: CASSQRPYGYTF

j_call: TRBJ1-5
v_call: TRBV19
cdr3_aa: CASSTQKAGQPQHF

j_call: TRBJ2-3
v_call: TRBV15
cdr3_aa: CATSTHGWSLTDTQYF

j_call: TRBJ1-1
v_call: TRBV20-1
cdr3_aa: CSADRATGTEAFF

j_call: TRBJ2-1
v_call: TRBV19
cdr3_aa: CASSIIASGGNEQFF

j_call: TRBJ2-2
v_call: TRBV12-3/TRBV12-4
cdr3_aa: CASNRGAPTGELFF

j_call: TRBJ1-2
v_call: TRBV6-5
cdr3_aa: CASSSSGPAYGYTF

j_call: TRBJ1-3
v_call: TRBV9
cdr3_aa: CASQPNGHSSGNTIYF

j_call: TRBJ1-6
v_call: TRBV12-3/TRBV12-4
cdr3_aa: CASSFWGSPLHF

j_call: TRBJ1-2
v_call: TRBV2
cdr3_aa: CASSEGSAGYTF

j_call: TRBJ2-3
v_call: TRBV7-2
cdr3_aa: CASSLDGYTDTQYF